The 24 T cell receptor beta chains listed next were all sequenced from one sample in a study of cytomegalovirus exposure and HLA in healthy donors (dated by TCRdb to the late 2010s). The library was produced with the immunoSEQ multiplex PCR assay. The multiplex PCR relied on a mix of 60 forward primers for TCR Vbeta segments and 13 reverse primers for TCR Jbeta segments. TCRdb took this table from immuneACCESS and kept in-frame rearrangements with V and J called. Such tables lack part of the clones; where checked against another copy, unresolved V genes explain under half of the gap, and the rest is unexplained. Within this sample are 120,000 or so clones, with roughly 78% of them counted one time only. Clones ranked in the top ten supply 1% of the sample. The specimen was PBMCs. The receptors derive from a man between 35 and 55 years old in good health and CMV-seronegative.

This chain connects TRBV18 to TRBJ2-5, with 7 bases identical to TRBD2. The CDR3 sequence is 17 residues long. Germline CDR1 is KGHSH and CDR2 is LQKENI. Trimming cost V 2 bases and J 5 bases; bases outside gene matches: 14. The CDR3: CASSPEALAVIPETQYF. Written as DNA, the CDR3 is TGTGCCAGCTCACCAGAGGCCCTAGCGGTCATTCCGGAGACCCAGTACTTC.

This clone appeared once. CDR3 DNA: TGTGCCAGCAGATCCGACAGGTTGGACACTGAAGCTTTCTTT. This encodes CASRSDRLDTEAFF. The V gene is TRBV28, the J gene TRBJ1-1; D is possibly TRBD1 (6 bases). The V gene's germline CDR1 is MDHEN and CDR2 SYDVKM. This CDR3 has 14 residues. Trimming removed 6 bases from V and 3 bases from J, with 14 bases in between. The variable domain in full, completed from reference TRBV28 and TRBJ1-1, reads DVKVTQSSRYLVKRTGEKVFLECVQDMDHENMFWYRQDPGLGLRLIYFSYDVKMKEKGDIPEGYSVSREKKERFSLILESASTNQTSMYLCASRSDRLDTEAFFGQGTRLTVV.

Only a few counts were recorded for this clone. The chain combines TRBV2 with TRBJ2-5; D is unresolved. Germline CDR1 SNHLY, CDR2 FYNNEI. The V and J ends lost 6 bases and 3 bases respectively, with 5 bases between them. There are 11 residues in the CDR3. The CDR3 region is CASSRKETQYF. Written as DNA, the CDR3 is TGTGCCAGCAGCAGAAAAGAGACCCAGTACTTC.

This chain connects TRBV28 to TRBJ2-2; 8 nucleotides line up with TRBD1. The CDR3 totals 13 residues. Unmatched junction bases numbered 2, after V lost 6 bases and J lost 5 bases. Germline loops: CDR1 MDHEN, CDR2 SYDVKM. Written as DNA, the CDR3 is TGTGCCAGCAGAACAGGGGGGACCGGGGAGCTGTTTTTT. Encoded protein: CASRTGGTGELFF.

The rearrangement links TRBV29-1 to TRBJ1-6; weak D call: TRBD1 (6 bases). V was trimmed by 7 bases and J by 8 bases, leaving 15 bases between them. This CDR3 spans 13 amino acids. From germline, CDR1 is SQVTM and CDR2 ANQGSEA. Here the CDR3 DNA reads TGCAGCGACCTGGACAGCAGTCATTCACCCCTCCACTTT. This translates into CSDLDSSHSPLHF.

This clone was detected only a few times. The chain links TRBV15 to TRBJ2-5, with TRBD2 matching over 12 bases. The J call may be faulty, since TRBJ2-7 better matches the DNA end. Germline V gene lookup returns CDR1 LNHNV and CDR2 YYDKDF (reference sequence). The length of the CDR3 is 15 residues. CDR3 protein: CATSTMTSGSREQYF. The CDR3 DNA reads TGTGCCACCAGCACAATGACTAGCGGGAGTCGCGAGCAGTACTTC.

This clone was counted once. The V call is TRBV5-1, the J call TRBJ1-2; 9 nucleotides line up with TRBD1. The CDR3 has 16 amino acids. The V gene's germline CDR1 is SGHRS and CDR2 YFSETQ. The J segment lost 8 bases and the V segment lost 4 bases, leaving 15 bases of the junction unmatched. The CDR3 DNA reads TGCGCCAGCAGCCAGATCCAACAGGGGGCGACTGGCGGCTACACCTTC. The encoded protein is CASSQIQQGATGGYTF.

The rearrangement links TRBV7-9 to TRBJ2-7; maybe TRBD2 (5 bases). CDR3 length: 14 residues. V lost 4 bases, J lost 3 bases, and 13 bases lay in between. Germline-derived CDR1 and CDR2 are SEHNR and FQNEAQ (reference sequence). CDR3 sequence: CASSSPAAYYEQYF. The CDR3 DNA reads as TGTGCCAGCAGCTCGCCAGCGGCTTACTACGAGCAGTACTTC.

The chain joins TRBV6-6 to TRBJ2-5, with TRBD1 as a possible D gene (6 bases). The CDR3 has 13 amino acids. Trimming shortened V by 8 bases and J by 5 bases, and 15 bases separated the two germline ends. CDR1 is MNHNY, CDR2 SVGAGI, per germline (reference sequence). The CDR3 bases are TGTGCCAGCCAGGACAGCTCCCAGGAGACCCAGTACTTC. Its protein is CASQDSSQETQYF.

The gene calls are TRBV7-2 and TRBJ2-7, with a tentative D call TRBD1 (9 bases). In germline, CDR1 is SGHTA, CDR2 FQGNSA. V was cut by 5 bases and J by 2 bases, with 19 bases left in between. This CDR3 is 16 amino acids long. Here the CDR3 DNA reads TGTGCCAGCAGCCACGGGGGGGGACAGGGTGCCTACGAGCAGTACTTC. This translates into CASSHGGGQGAYEQYF. Using reference TRBV7-2 and TRBJ2-7 for the parts outside the CDR3, the full variable domain is GAGVSQSPSNKVTEKGKDVELRCDPISGHTALYWYRQSLGQGLEFLIYFQGNSAPDKSGLPSDRFSAERTGGSVSTLTIQRTQQEDSAVYLCASSHGGGQGAYEQYFGPGTRLTVT.

This chain connects TRBV10-2 to TRBJ2-3; a possible D gene is TRBD1 (6 bases). The germline V gene has CDR1 WSHSY and CDR2 SAAADI. The CDR3 is made up of 13 amino acids. The V gene lost 4 bases and the J gene lost 10 bases, with 15 bases spanning the gap. CDR3 sequence: CASSGGLWGAQYF. For the CDR3, the DNA is TGCGCCAGCAGTGGGGGGCTTTGGGGCGCGCAGTATTTT.

This clone showed up just a few times. This CDR3 is CASSFPDRGYNEQFF. CDR3 nucleotide sequence: TGTGCCAGCAGCTTCCCGGACAGGGGGTACAATGAGCAGTTCTTC. The rearrangement joins TRBV5-6 to TRBJ2-1; 10 bases agree with TRBD1. Germline assignment: CDR1 SGHDT and CDR2 YYEEEE. This CDR3 is 15 amino acids long. V shed 2 bases and J 4 bases; nucleotides not matched to a gene: 3.

The genes are TRBV5-1 and TRBJ2-5; D remains unclear. CDR1 is SGHRS, CDR2 YFSETQ, per germline. V gave up 2 bases and J gave up 1 base, with 12 bases separating them. The CDR3 loop spans 15 amino acids. The CDR3 nucleotides are TGCGCCAGCAGCTTTTTTGGTTTGGCCCAAGAGACCCAGTACTTC. It encodes CASSFFGLAQETQYF.

This chain connects TRBV7-6 to TRBJ2-5; 7 nucleotides align to TRBD2. CDR1 and CDR2 (germline): SGHVS, FNYEAQ. V shed 5 bases and J 0 bases; nucleotides not matched to a gene: 6. This CDR3 region has 15 residues. For the CDR3, the DNA is TGTGCCAGCAGCCCAATTGCGGGGGACCAAGAGACCCAGTACTTC. This gives the protein CASSPIAGDQETQYF.

This clone was seen a handful of times. The chain employs TRBV11-2 and TRBJ1-1; 8 nucleotides align to TRBD1. V lost 3 bases to trimming and J lost 5 bases; unmatched junction nucleotides: 11. This CDR3 spans 16 amino acids. Germline V gene lookup returns CDR1 SGHAT and CDR2 FQNNGV. The CDR3 is CASSFTGTGVVTEAFF. The CDR3 DNA reads TGTGCCAGCAGCTTTACGGGGACAGGCGTGGTAACTGAAGCTTTCTTT.

This chain connects TRBV7-9 to TRBJ2-3; 10 nucleotides match TRBD2. The CDR3 spans 16 residues. The germline V gene encodes CDR1 SEHNR and CDR2 FQNEAQ (reference sequence). Trimming at V came to 1 base and at J to 1 base, leaving 2 bases not matched to a gene. The CDR3 loop is CASSLVLAGGTDTQYF. The DNA of the CDR3 is TGTGCCAGCAGCTTAGTGCTAGCGGGAGGCACAGATACGCAGTATTTT.

The gene calls are TRBV5-1 and TRBJ2-7, with 12 bases identical to TRBD1. Germline trimming cut 3 bases from V and 6 bases from J; bases unmatched to any gene: 4. CDR3 length: 14 amino acids. From germline, CDR1 is SGHRS and CDR2 YFSETQ. DNA for the CDR3: TGCGCCAGCAGCTCCGGGACAGGGGGCATCGAGCAGTACTTC. Amino acid sequence: CASSSGTGGIEQYF.

This clone was seen a single time. The chain combines TRBV7-9 with TRBJ2-7, with D perhaps matching TRBD2 (6 bases). The CDR3 is 12 amino acids. Looked up from germline, CDR1 is SEHNR and CDR2 is FQNEAQ (reference sequence). Deletions cut 5 bases from V and 4 bases from J, with 9 bases between. CDR3 region: CASSPAGYEQYF. CDR3 coding DNA: TGTGCCAGCAGCCCCGCGGGGTACGAGCAGTACTTC.

V usage is TRBV11-3 and J usage is TRBJ2-1, with D perhaps matching TRBD1 (7 bases). The CDR3 extends over 15 amino acids. Trimming cost V 5 bases and J 3 bases, with 14 bases left between them. The V gene's germline CDR1 is SGHNT and CDR2 YENEEA. The CDR3 reads CASSNRGGGYNEQFF. As DNA, the CDR3 is TGTGCCAGCAGCAACAGGGGAGGCGGCTACAATGAGCAGTTCTTC.

The chain links TRBV29-1 to TRBJ2-4; 7 nucleotides match TRBD2. The germline V gene has CDR1 SQVTM and CDR2 ANQGSEA. The CDR3 sequence is 12 residues long. The V and J ends lost 2 bases and 8 bases, in that order; junction bases with no gene match: 3. The CDR3 here is CSVEYGGDIQYF. The CDR3 DNA follows: TGCAGCGTTGAATATGGGGGGGACATTCAGTACTTC.

The rearrangement uses TRBV18 and TRBJ1-2; 9 positions match TRBD1. CDR3 length: 15 amino acids. V was clipped by 2 bases and J by 8 bases; unmatched bases: 9. The germline V gene encodes CDR1 KGHSH and CDR2 LQKENI. CDR3 in amino acids: CASSPADRGSGGYTF. DNA of the CDR3: TGTGCCAGCTCACCAGCGGACAGGGGTTCTGGCGGCTACACCTTC.

The J gene is TRBJ2-1, the V gene TRBV7-2; 8 bases fit TRBD2. CDR3 length: 16 residues. Trimming cost V 4 bases and J 6 bases; bases outside gene matches: 11. CDR1 and CDR2 from the germline V gene are SGHTA and FQGNSA. The CDR3 nucleotides are TGTGCCAGCAGCTCCCAGTCGGGGGGGCCTTTCAATGAGCAGTTCTTC. Its translation is CASSSQSGGPFNEQFF.

Note on this clone: One junction end disagrees with the germline gene, perhaps due to a read error. This rearrangement joins TRBV28 to TRBJ2-7; maybe TRBD1 (6 bases). Germline V gives CDR1 MDHEN, CDR2 SYDVKM. The CDR3 has 12 residues. CDR3 loop: CASTITGYGQYF. The DNA of the CDR3 is TGTGCCAGCACCATAACAGGGTACGGGCAGTACTTC.

The chain carries TRBV5-1 and TRBJ1-6; possible D gene TRBD1, 5 bases. CDR1 is SGHRS, CDR2 YFSETQ, per germline. Trimming took 0 bases from V and 10 from J, leaving 8 bases between them. The CDR3 runs 13 residues. The CDR3 here is CASSLAGQSPLHF. The CDR3 DNA sequence: TGCGCCAGCAGCTTGGCCGGACAATCACCCCTCCACTTT.